One and the same sample provided the 17 T cell receptor beta chains below, sequenced in a study of CD8 T cells in Susac syndrome. The RNA, roughly 0.45 to 1 ug, was put through reverse transcription using random hexamers. In TCRdb, the immunoSEQ multiplex PCR reads were re-called with MiXCR into one record per CDR3 protein. Of approximately 180,000 distinct CDR3 sequences in the sample, more than 90% were seen once. Sequenced sample: CD4+ T cells from PBMCs. These receptors all stem from a human donor with multiple sclerosis.

The gene calls are TRBV7-9 and TRBJ1-1; D gene unclear. Trimming took 1 base from V and 6 from J, leaving 6 bases between them. The CDR3 sequence is 12 residues long. Germline V gene lookup returns CDR1 SEHNR and CDR2 FQNEAQ (reference sequence). The chain's CDR3 is CASSLGPPEAFF. The CDR3 nucleotides are TGTGCCAGCAGCTTAGGTCCCCCTGAAGCTTTCTTT.

The CDR3 nucleotides are TGTGCCAGCAGTGGAGTAGGGATGGGCTACACCTTC. This codes for CASSGVGMGYTF. This chain joins TRBV2 and TRBJ1-2; D ambiguous. Germline-derived CDR1 and CDR2 are SNHLY and FYNNEI. The CDR3 loop spans 12 amino acids. V shed 4 bases and J shed 8 bases, with 11 bases lying between them.

The chain has TRBV4-1 and TRBJ2-2; D is uncertain. The CDR3 sequence is 16 residues long. Trimming shortened V by 1 base and J by 3 bases, and 12 bases separated the two germline ends. Germline assignment: CDR1 MGHRA and CDR2 YSYEKL. The DNA of the CDR3 is TGCGCCAGCAGCCAAGGGTTTTCTCTATACACCGGGGAGCTGTTTTTT. Encoded protein: CASSQGFSLYTGELFF.

This clonotype was seen just once. The chain is built from TRBV29-1 and TRBJ1-2; TRBD1 matches 8 bases. Trimming took 4 bases from V and 0 from J; bases not matched to a gene: 1. Germline-derived CDR1 and CDR2 are SQVTM and ANQGSEA. The CDR3 extends over 13 amino acids. CDR3: CSVGDRTNYGYTF. The DNA for the CDR3 is TGCAGCGTTGGGGACAGGACTAACTATGGCTACACCTTC. The whole variable domain, remainder taken from reference TRBV29-1 and TRBJ1-2, is SAVISQKPSRDICQRGTSLTIQCQVDSQVTMMFWYRQQPGQSLTLIATANQGSEATYESGFVIDKFPISRPNLTFSTLTVSNMSPEDSSIYLCSVGDRTNYGYTFGSGTRLTVV.

The CDR3 nucleotides read TGCGCCAGCAGGTTCGTCCAACCTGACGGCTACACCTTC. Translation: CASRFVQPDGYTF. The V gene is TRBV5-1, the J gene TRBJ1-2; D gene unclear. V was trimmed by 5 bases and J by 8 bases, leaving 16 bases between them. CDR1 is SGHRS and CDR2 is YFSETQ in the germline V gene. The CDR3 extends over 13 amino acids.

This chain uses TRBV5-1 with TRBJ2-2; TRBD1 is a possible D gene (6 bases). Trimming removed 1 base from V and 4 bases from J, with 11 bases in between. Germline values: CDR1 SGHRS, CDR2 YFSETQ. The CDR3 length is 15 residues. The CDR3 nucleotides read TGCGCCAGCAGCTTGCCAGGGGTTAGCACCGGGGAGCTGTTTTTT. Its translation is CASSLPGVSTGELFF.

The rearrangement links TRBV3-1 to TRBJ2-1, with TRBD1 matching over 7 bases. In germline, CDR1 is LGHDT, CDR2 YNNKEL (reference sequence). This CDR3 region has 12 residues. The junction had 2 bases not matched to a gene; V was cut back by 3 bases and J by 9 bases. The CDR3 protein is CASSQRGREQFF. The CDR3 bases are TGTGCCAGCAGCCAGAGGGGGCGTGAGCAGTTCTTC.

The chain is built from TRBV6-5 and TRBJ1-2; perhaps TRBD1 as D (5 bases). This CDR3 comprises 12 residues. Between the trimmed V and J ends, which lost 5 bases and 7 bases, there was a span of 11 bases. Germline values: CDR1 MNHEY, CDR2 SVGAGI. As DNA, the CDR3 is TGTGCCAGCAGTGAGAGGGGTTTTGGCTACACCTTC. Translation gives CASSERGFGYTF.

This clonotype has just one count. V usage is TRBV6-5 and J usage is TRBJ2-3; possibly TRBD2 for D (7 bases). CDR3 length: 15 residues. Germline V gene data show CDR1 as MNHEY and CDR2 as SVGAGI. V lost 6 bases, J lost 0 bases, and 13 bases lay in between. The CDR3: CASRIGGPSTDTQYF. CDR3 DNA sequence: TGTGCCAGCAGAATCGGGGGGCCTAGCACAGATACGCAGTATTTT.

In nucleotides, the CDR3 is TGCAGTGCTAGCCGGAGCGGGGTTGGTGAGCAGTTCTTC. It translates to CSASRSGVGEQFF. This chain connects TRBV20-1 to TRBJ2-1, with TRBD2 matching over 7 bases. With 3 bases clipped from V and 9 bases from J, the junction kept 8 bases outside the gene matches. The germline gives CDR1 DFQATT, CDR2 SNEGSKA (reference sequence). The CDR3 covers 13 residues.

This clonotype was detected only once. CDR3 in DNA: TGTGCCAGCAGCCCTCGGACGAATCAGGGGCCTGAGCAGTTCTTC. Translating gives CASSPRTNQGPEQFF. The V gene is TRBV7-2, the J gene TRBJ2-1, with a weak D call TRBD1 (6 bases). Germline V gene data show CDR1 as SGHTA and CDR2 as FQGNSA. V was clipped by 5 bases and J by 9 bases, with 20 bases between them. There are 15 residues in the CDR3.

This sequence joins TRBV20-1 and TRBJ2-5; possible D gene TRBD1, 5 bases. The CDR3 length is 13 residues. V lost 5 bases to trimming and J lost 3 bases, with 13 bases between them. Per germline, CDR1 DFQATT and CDR2 SNEGSKA (reference sequence). CDR3 coding DNA: TGCAGTGCTCCCGCCAGGGTCGAAGAGACCCAGTACTTC. This encodes CSAPARVEETQYF.

This chain connects TRBV29-1 to TRBJ1-1, with unresolved D. This CDR3 contains 10 residues. Trimming took off 7 bases at V and 1 base at J, with 4 bases between the two ends. Germline V CDR1 and CDR2: SQVTM, ANQGSEA. CDR3 region: CSGGNTEAFF. The CDR3 nucleotides read TGCAGCGGGGGGAACACTGAAGCTTTCTTT.

The chain uses TRBV2 and TRBJ1-1, with 11 nucleotides matching TRBD1. The CDR3 contains 14 residues. The V gene's germline CDR1 is SNHLY and CDR2 FYNNEI. Trimming cost V 6 bases and J 5 bases; bases outside gene matches: 5. The CDR3 here is CASRRGQGATEAFF. CDR3 DNA: TGTGCCAGCAGGAGAGGACAGGGGGCGACTGAAGCTTTCTTT.

The rearrangement uses TRBV30 and TRBJ1-5; tentatively, D is TRBD1 (5 bases). Per the germline V gene, CDR1 is GTSNPN and CDR2 is SVGIG (reference sequence). V lost 2 bases to trimming and J lost 7 bases, with 12 bases between them. The CDR3 has 13 residues. In nucleotides, the CDR3 is TGTGCCTGGAGTAGGGATGCAGGGCAGCCCCAGCATTTT. This gives the protein CAWSRDAGQPQHF.

This chain uses TRBV20-1 with TRBJ1-2; TRBD1 matches at 7 bases. The junction had 3 bases not matched to a gene; V was cut back by 6 bases and J by 8 bases. Germline V gives CDR1 DFQATT, CDR2 SNEGSKA (reference sequence). The CDR3 runs 10 residues. The CDR3 region is CSADRDGYTF. The CDR3 region has the DNA TGCAGTGCAGACAGGGACGGCTACACCTTC.

This chain links TRBV18 with TRBJ2-1; 7 bases line up with TRBD2. Trimming cost V 1 base and J 5 bases; bases outside gene matches: 29. CDR3 length: 23 amino acids. Germline values: CDR1 KGHSH, CDR2 LQKENI. The CDR3 sequence is CASSPQRGGLPRIGGVHNNEQFF. For the CDR3, the DNA is TGTGCCAGCTCACCACAACGGGGCGGACTTCCCCGTATTGGGGGGGTCCACAACAATGAGCAGTTCTTC.